Each of the 32 T cell receptor beta chains below was sequenced from the same sample in a study of blood T cell repertoires in COVID-19. The protocol was immunoSEQ multiplex PCR, while the TCRdb copy is restricted to in-frame clones and leaves out a portion. The top ten hold just under 9.5% of the sample, which has hundreds of thousands of clones, 88% seen once. Sequenced input: peripheral blood. These receptors were collected from a man between 18 and 29 years old with active or convalescent COVID-19.

The J gene is TRBJ1-2, the V gene TRBV6-2 or TRBV6-3, with 9 bases that match TRBD1. This CDR3 contains 15 residues. J gave up 2 bases and V 5 bases, and 6 bases lay outside the gene matches. Per the germline V gene, CDR1 is MNHEY and CDR2 is SVGEGT. This CDR3 reads CASSAGTGWNYGYTF. The DNA of the CDR3 is TGTGCCAGCAGTGCCGGGACAGGGTGGAACTATGGCTACACCTTC.

This clone occurred many times. This chain connects TRBV6-4 to TRBJ2-3; TRBD2 matches at 9 bases. The length of the CDR3 is 13 residues. Germline assignment: CDR1 MRHNA and CDR2 SNTAGT. Trimming took 4 bases from V and 6 from J; bases not matched to a gene: 2. This chain's CDR3 is CASSAGTSDTQYF. The CDR3 DNA is TGTGCCAGCAGTGCCGGGACTAGCGATACGCAGTATTTT.

The V gene is TRBV5-5, the J gene TRBJ2-5; 7 bases match TRBD1. The germline CDR1 and CDR2 sequences are SGHKS and YYEKEE (reference sequence). V shed 4 bases, J shed 5 bases, and the junction held 8 bases outside the gene matches. This CDR3 spans 14 amino acids. The CDR3 DNA reads TGTGCCAGCAGCCGAGACAGGGTATGGGAGACCCAGTACTTC. This gives the protein CASSRDRVWETQYF.

The chain recombines TRBV3-1 (or the pseudogene TRBV3-2) with TRBJ2-5, with 11 bases matching TRBD2. This CDR3 is 18 amino acids long. Trimming cost V 1 base and J 5 bases; bases outside gene matches: 12. Germline CDR1 is LGHDT and CDR2 is YNNKEL (reference sequence). CDR3 DNA sequence: TGTGCCAGCAGCCAAGGTAGTAGCGGGGGGGCCGAGGTGGAGACCCAGTACTTC. Residues: CASSQGSSGGAEVETQYF.

The V gene is TRBV3-1 (or the pseudogene TRBV3-2), the J gene TRBJ2-3; TRBD2 aligns across 15 bases. The germline V gene encodes CDR1 LGHDT and CDR2 YNNKEL (reference sequence). Trimming took 4 bases from V and 4 from J; bases not matched to a gene: 9. This CDR3 is built from 18 residues. The CDR3 is CASSRWTSGGAGADTQYF. Written as DNA, the CDR3 is TGTGCCAGCAGCCGATGGACTAGCGGGGGGGCAGGGGCAGATACGCAGTATTTT.

The chain recombines TRBV21-1 with TRBJ1-2; the table's D call of TRBD1 was not tested on the DNA. TRBV21-1 counts as a pseudogene. The CDR3 runs to 16 residues. CDR3 sequence (DNA): TGTGCCAGCAGCAAAGTTCGGGACAGTTTTAACTATGGCTACACCTTC. Its translation is CASSKVRDSFNYGYTF.

V usage is TRBV11-2 and J usage is TRBJ1-1; 8 nucleotides line up with TRBD1. This CDR3 contains 12 residues. Germline V CDR1 and CDR2: SGHAT, FQNNGV. The ends lost 6 bases at V and 4 bases at J; junction bases unmatched: 1. In DNA, the CDR3 is TGTGCCAGCAGTCAGGGGGCCACTGAAGCTTTCTTT. It yields the protein CASSQGATEAFF.

This chain links TRBV24-1 with TRBJ2-5; D is unresolved. Germline lookup yields CDR1 KGHDR and CDR2 SFDVKD. The CDR3 is 13 amino acids. The ends were cut back, 4 bases at V and 4 bases at J, with 9 bases in the middle. The chain's CDR3 is CATSDEITETQYF. As DNA, the CDR3 is TGTGCCACCAGTGACGAGATCACAGAGACCCAGTACTTC.

The V gene is TRBV6-5, the J gene TRBJ2-7; possible D gene TRBD1, 6 bases. Trimming left V 2 bases short and J 5 bases short, with 13 bases between. Looked up from germline, CDR1 is MNHEY and CDR2 is SVGAGI. This CDR3 has 14 residues. The CDR3 DNA follows: TGTGCCAGCAGTTACGGCAGGGGTCTCAACGAGCAGTACTTC. The encoded protein is CASSYGRGLNEQYF.

V gene TRBV9 combines with J gene TRBJ2-4; 7 nucleotides agree with TRBD1. CDR1 is SGDLS, CDR2 YYNGEE, per germline. CDR3 length: 16 residues. Trimming cost V 0 bases and J 0 bases; bases outside gene matches: 3. The CDR3 protein is CASSVDRGLAKNIQYF. Here the CDR3 DNA reads TGTGCCAGCAGCGTAGACAGGGGCCTAGCCAAAAACATTCAGTACTTC.

This clone has just a few counts. The rearrangement links TRBV5-4 to TRBJ1-1; no reliable D call. Trimming removed 4 bases from V and 1 base from J, with 11 bases in between. This CDR3 comprises 14 residues. Germline V gene data show CDR1 as SGHNT and CDR2 as YYREEE (reference sequence). CDR3 DNA: TGTGCCAGCAGCCAAGGAGCTGCGAACACTGAAGCTTTCTTT. It specifies CASSQGAANTEAFF.

The genes are TRBV24-1 and TRBJ1-3; TRBD1 might be the D (5 bases). The CDR3 has 18 residues. The germline V gene encodes CDR1 KGHDR and CDR2 SFDVKD. Trimming pared 0 bases from V and 3 bases from J, leaving 17 bases between. The CDR3 loop reads CATSDLHGDLIVGNTIYF. The CDR3 coding sequence is TGTGCCACCAGTGATTTGCATGGGGACTTGATTGTTGGAAACACCATATATTTT.

The gene calls are TRBV5-1 and TRBJ2-2, with a possible D match to TRBD2 (5 bases). The V and J ends lost 7 bases and 6 bases respectively, with 13 bases between them. CDR1 SGHRS and CDR2 YFSETQ come from the germline V gene. The CDR3 is 13 amino acids. For the CDR3, the DNA is TGCGCCAGCGCCGTCGGGGATGCCGGGGAGCTGTTTTTT. This gives the protein CASAVGDAGELFF.

This clone has only a few counts. The J gene is TRBJ2-7, the V gene TRBV28; possibly TRBD2 for D (6 bases). In germline, CDR1 is MDHEN, CDR2 SYDVKM. CDR3 size: 16 residues. With 3 bases removed from V and 2 bases from J, the gap between germline ends came to 17 bases. CDR3 bases: TGTGCCAGCAGTTTTGCTCTTTCGGGACTCACCTACGAGCAGTACTTC. It encodes CASSFALSGLTYEQYF. The full variable domain, in which reference TRBV28 and TRBJ2-7 provide the parts outside the CDR3, is DVKVTQSSRYLVKRTGEKVFLECVQDMDHENMFWYRQDPGLGLRLIYFSYDVKMKEKGDIPEGYSVSREKKERFSLILESASTNQTSMYLCASSFALSGLTYEQYFGPGTRLTVT.

This clone was recorded a few times. The chain joins TRBV4-3 to TRBJ2-7; D is ambiguous. The germline V and J ends were trimmed by 3 bases and 2 bases, with 14 bases remaining between them. The CDR3 is 15 residues long. Germline lookup yields CDR1 LGHNA and CDR2 YSLEER. The CDR3 spells CASSQTLDSTYEQYF. The DNA for the CDR3 is TGCGCCAGCAGCCAGACCCTAGACTCCACCTACGAGCAGTACTTC.

The rearrangement joins TRBV11-2 to TRBJ1-1; TRBD1 matches 10 bases. V was pared by 5 bases and J by 3 bases, with 12 bases of the junction left unmatched. Germline values: CDR1 SGHAT, CDR2 FQNNGV. This CDR3 is built from 17 residues. CDR3 nucleotide sequence: TGTGCCAGCAGCAGACGGGACAGGGGTTGGGGGGACACTGAAGCTTTCTTT. It yields the protein CASSRRDRGWGDTEAFF.

This chain links TRBV19 with TRBJ1-1; weak D call: TRBD1 (5 bases). Germline V lookup: CDR1 LNHDA, CDR2 SQIVND (reference sequence). CDR3 size: 11 residues. Trimming took off 4 bases at V and 6 bases at J, with 6 bases between the two ends. For the CDR3, the DNA is TGTGCCAGTAGTACGGGGGCTGAAGCTTTCTTT. Its protein is CASSTGAEAFF. Based on the CDR3 plus reference TRBV19 and TRBJ1-1, the full variable domain is DGGITQSPKYLFRKEGQNVTLSCEQNLNHDAMYWYRQDPGQGLRLIYYSQIVNDFQKGDIAEGYSVSREKKESFPLTVTSAQKNPTAFYLCASSTGAEAFFGQGTRLTVV.

The chain is built from TRBV3-1 (or the pseudogene TRBV3-2) and TRBJ2-5, with 9 bases aligning to TRBD2. Germline CDR1 reads LGHDT; CDR2 reads YNNKEL (reference sequence). Trimming at V came to 1 base and at J to 5 bases, leaving 8 bases not matched to a gene. This CDR3 has 16 amino acids. The CDR3 DNA is TGTGCCAGCAGCCAAGCGACAGCGGGGGGCTACGAGACCCAGTACTTC. Encoded protein: CASSQATAGGYETQYF.

In this sample, this clone turned up once. In the same sample, other DNA sequences code for this CDR3. V is TRBV9 and J is TRBJ1-5; maybe TRBD1 (5 bases). CDR3 length: 15 amino acids. Germline CDR1 and CDR2: SGDLS and YYNGEE. V gave up 0 bases and J gave up 3 bases, with 10 bases separating them. The CDR3 protein is CASSVAGGSNQPQHF. CDR3 DNA: TGTGCCAGCAGCGTAGCTGGGGGGTCCAATCAGCCCCAGCATTTT.

This chain links TRBV24-1 with TRBJ2-3; 7 bases agree with TRBD2. With 7 bases clipped from V and 6 bases from J, the junction kept 6 bases outside the gene matches. This CDR3 contains 13 residues. Germline CDR1 and CDR2: KGHDR and SFDVKD. CDR3 amino acids: CATSNRGEDTQYF. The DNA of the CDR3 is TGTGCCACCAGCAACCGGGGGGAGGATACGCAGTATTTT.

V and J are TRBV10-1 and TRBJ2-7; TRBD1 matches 10 bases. CDR3 length: 15 amino acids. Germline CDR1 reads WNHNN; CDR2 reads SYGVQD (reference sequence). V lost 5 bases and J lost 0; bases outside the gene matches: 4. CDR3 coding DNA: TGCGCCAGCAGTCCGGGGACAGGGGTCTCCTACGAGCAGTACTTC. Amino acids: CASSPGTGVSYEQYF.

The chain has TRBV29-1 and TRBJ1-2; the match to TRBD1 covers 7 bases. The CDR3 loop spans 14 amino acids. The V segment lost 4 bases and the J segment 3 bases; nucleotides outside the gene matches: 8. Germline CDR1 reads SQVTM; CDR2 reads ANQGSEA. CDR3 residues: CSVGGQFRHYGYTF. The CDR3 DNA follows: TGCAGCGTTGGGGGACAGTTTCGACACTATGGCTACACCTTC.

The chain joins TRBV6-5 to TRBJ2-1; D is uncertain. The CDR3 consists of 13 residues. Per the germline V gene, CDR1 is MNHEY and CDR2 is SVGAGI. Trimming left V 2 bases short and J 9 bases short, with 11 bases between. CDR3 sequence reads: CASSYVILGEQFF. CDR3 DNA: TGTGCCAGCAGTTACGTTATCCTCGGTGAGCAGTTCTTC.

The rearrangement links TRBV7-9 to TRBJ1-1; possibly TRBD1 for D (6 bases). CDR3 size: 12 residues. The germline gives CDR1 SEHNR, CDR2 FQNEAQ (reference sequence). The V and J ends lost 5 bases and 4 bases respectively, with 8 bases between them. The CDR3 is CASSEGGTEAFF. CDR3 DNA: TGTGCCAGCAGCGAAGGGGGCACTGAAGCTTTCTTT. Looking up the rest from reference TRBV7-9 and TRBJ1-1 gives the full variable domain: DTGVSQNPRHKITKRGQNVTFRCDPISEHNRLYWYRQTLGQGPEFLTYFQNEAQLEKSRLLSDRFSAERPKGSFSTLEIQRTEQGDSAMYLCASSEGGTEAFFGQGTRLTVV.

This chain connects TRBV3-1 (or the pseudogene TRBV3-2) to TRBJ2-3; maybe TRBD2 (6 bases). This CDR3 region has 12 residues. Germline V gives CDR1 LGHDT, CDR2 YNNKEL (reference sequence). The V end was cut by 8 bases, the J end by 4 bases, with 10 bases between. CDR3 protein: CASRGASDTQYF. The CDR3 coding sequence is TGTGCCAGCCGCGGGGCCTCAGATACGCAGTATTTT.

V usage is TRBV25-1 and J usage is TRBJ1-3; D is unresolved. Trimming removed 2 bases at V and 4 bases at J, with 9 bases between. Germline CDR1 MGHDK, CDR2 SYGVNS. The CDR3 is 14 amino acids. The CDR3 nucleotides read TGTGCCAGCAGTGAAAGGTTCAGGGGAAACACCATATATTTT. This codes for CASSERFRGNTIYF.

V is TRBV4-3 and J is TRBJ1-6; D unresolved. The CDR3 contains 14 residues. V lost 6 bases, J lost 5 bases, and 11 bases lay in between. Germline CDR1 LGHNA, CDR2 YSLEER. CDR3 nucleotides: TGCGCCAGCAGAAGATGGCAGGATAATTCACCCCTCCACTTT. Translation: CASRRWQDNSPLHF.

The rearrangement joins TRBV7-8 to TRBJ2-3; D is perhaps TRBD1 (5 bases). With 5 bases removed from V and 1 base from J, the gap between germline ends came to 13 bases. The CDR3 loop spans 15 amino acids. In germline, CDR1 is SGHVS, CDR2 FQNEAQ. The CDR3 DNA follows: TGTGCCAGCAGCCTGACAGATCTCCGCACAGATACGCAGTATTTT. Translated: CASSLTDLRTDTQYF.

The genes are TRBV11-2 and TRBJ1-1; no definite D call. Trimming took 5 bases from V and 8 from J, leaving 9 bases between them. There are 11 residues in the CDR3. Germline V lookup: CDR1 SGHAT, CDR2 FQNNGV. The CDR3, as DNA: TGTGCCAGCAGCCCTACGACAGAAGCTTTCTTT. It specifies CASSPTTEAFF.

The chain employs TRBV10-3 and TRBJ1-1; a possible D gene is TRBD1 (5 bases). CDR1 and CDR2 from the germline V gene are ENHRY and SYGVKD. The CDR3 is 13 amino acids. With 4 bases removed from V and 4 bases from J, the gap between germline ends came to 10 bases. The CDR3 is CAISGEGSTEAFF. CDR3 nucleotide sequence: TGTGCCATCAGTGGGGAGGGGAGCACTGAAGCTTTCTTT.

The chain combines TRBV7-2 with TRBJ2-3; no definite D call. The CDR3 length is 15 residues. Germline values: CDR1 SGHTA, CDR2 FQGNSA. Deletions cut 5 bases from V and 6 bases from J, with 18 bases between. CDR3 bases: TGTGCCAGCAGCCCCCCACTTCGGTCGCTTGATACGCAGTATTTT. Translating gives CASSPPLRSLDTQYF.

The rearrangement links TRBV5-4 to TRBJ2-3, with D tentatively TRBD1 (5 bases). The germline V gene encodes CDR1 SGHNT and CDR2 YYREEE (reference sequence). The CDR3 contains 12 residues. The V gene lost 3 bases and the J gene lost 5 bases, with 7 bases spanning the gap. The CDR3: CASSSDRDTQYF. CDR3 DNA sequence: TGTGCCAGCAGCTCAGACAGAGATACGCAGTATTTT.